The 18 T cell receptor beta chains listed next were all sequenced from one sample in a study of blood T cell repertoires in COVID-19. The repertoire was sequenced with immunoSEQ multiplex PCR; TCRdb's copy has only in-frame clones and lacks some. Of 70,000 to 95,000 clones in the sample, over 90% were seen once. Sequencing used peripheral blood. These receptors were taken from a human donor with active COVID-19. The donor label of this sample is uncertain.

V is TRBV3-1 (or the pseudogene TRBV3-2) and J is TRBJ1-3, with D possibly being TRBD1 (5 bases). V shed 1 base and J shed 0 bases, with 13 bases lying between them. Germline assignment: CDR1 LGHDT and CDR2 YNNKEL (reference sequence). This CDR3 spans 17 amino acids. CDR3 region: CASSQVGGVPSGNTIYF. CDR3 coding DNA: TGTGCCAGCAGCCAAGTTGGAGGGGTCCCCTCTGGAAACACCATATATTTT.

The V call is TRBV3-1 (or the pseudogene TRBV3-2), the J call TRBJ2-1; D might be TRBD2 (5 bases). The CDR3 has 16 amino acids. Germline V gene data show CDR1 as LGHDT and CDR2 as YNNKEL (reference sequence). V was shortened by 1 base and J by 5 bases, with 15 bases between the two germline ends. This CDR3 reads CASSQGLALGHNEQFF. As DNA, the CDR3 is TGTGCCAGCAGCCAAGGGCTAGCTCTAGGACACAATGAGCAGTTCTTC.

This clone appeared a few times. This chain uses TRBV2 with TRBJ2-7, with TRBD2 as a possible D gene (6 bases). Germline CDR1 and CDR2: SNHLY and FYNNEI. The V end was cut by 8 bases, the J end by 2 bases, with 19 bases between. The CDR3 runs to 15 residues. Here the CDR3 reads CASVGGSGAPYEQYF. In DNA form, the CDR3 reads TGTGCCAGCGTGGGGGGAAGCGGAGCCCCCTACGAGCAGTACTTC. Drawing the rest from reference TRBV2 and TRBJ2-7, the complete variable domain is EPEVTQTPSHQVTQMGQEVILRCVPISNHLYFYWYRQILGQKVEFLVSFYNNEISEKSEIFDDQFSVERPDGSNFTLKIRSTKLEDSAMYFCASVGGSGAPYEQYFGPGTRLTVT.

V and J are TRBV5-4 and TRBJ2-1; 8 positions agree with TRBD2. The CDR3 is 16 amino acids. V trimming: 0 bases; J trimming: 5 bases; junction bases outside the gene matches: 7. Germline assignment: CDR1 SGHNT and CDR2 YYREEE (reference sequence). The CDR3 reads CASSLDPWRGDNEQFF. CDR3 DNA: TGTGCCAGCAGCTTGGATCCCTGGCGGGGGGACAATGAGCAGTTCTTC.

This chain uses TRBV5-6 with TRBJ2-7, with D possibly TRBD2 on 6 matching bases. CDR1 SGHDT and CDR2 YYEEEE come from the germline V gene. This CDR3 comprises 13 residues. V was shortened by 4 bases and J by 3 bases, with 11 bases between the two germline ends. The CDR3 bases are TGTGCCAGCAGCCCCGGAGGGAACTACGAGCAGTACTTC. The encoded protein is CASSPGGNYEQYF.

This sequence joins TRBV12-3 or TRBV12-4 and TRBJ1-4; D ambiguous. This CDR3 has 13 amino acids. The ends were cut back, 1 base at V and 8 bases at J, with 8 bases in the middle. The CDR3 DNA sequence: TGTGCCAGCAGTTTAGGGGCTCGGGAAAAACTGTTTTTT. It translates to CASSLGAREKLFF.

This sequence joins TRBV29-1 and TRBJ2-6, with no clear D. Germline values: CDR1 SQVTM, CDR2 ANQGSEA. Trimming took 5 bases from V and 0 from J, leaving 5 bases between them. The CDR3 has 13 residues. Here the CDR3 DNA reads TGCAGCGTTAGAGGCTCTGGGGCCAACGTCCTGACTTTC. It yields the protein CSVRGSGANVLTF.

This chain links TRBV19 with TRBJ2-7; D remains unclear. The CDR3 contains 17 residues. Trimming removed 1 base from V and 0 bases from J, with 16 bases in between. Germline lookup yields CDR1 LNHDA and CDR2 SQIVND (reference sequence). The CDR3 protein is CASSIAIADTSSYEQYF. Written as DNA, the CDR3 is TGTGCCAGTAGTATAGCGATCGCAGACACAAGCTCCTACGAGCAGTACTTC.

In DNA, the CDR3 is TGTGCCAGCAAAAGACTAGTGACAGATACGCAGTATTTT. Its protein is CASKRLVTDTQYF. The chain employs TRBV6-5 and TRBJ2-3; possible D gene TRBD2, 6 bases. This CDR3 is built from 13 residues. Per germline, CDR1 MNHEY and CDR2 SVGAGI. Trimming left V 7 bases short and J 3 bases short, with 11 bases between.

V is TRBV6-5 and J is TRBJ2-7; 8 nucleotides agree with TRBD1. The CDR3 extends over 15 amino acids. With V trimmed by 7 bases and J by 0 bases, 8 bases remained unmatched. CDR1 is MNHEY, CDR2 SVGAGI, per germline. In DNA form, the CDR3 reads TGTGCCAGCACAACAGGGGGAGACGGCTCCTACGAGCAGTACTTC. This codes for CASTTGGDGSYEQYF.

The chain joins TRBV20-1 to TRBJ1-6; a possible D gene is TRBD1 (6 bases). Deletions cut 3 bases from V and 7 bases from J, with 16 bases between. This CDR3 is built from 15 residues. Germline loops: CDR1 DFQATT, CDR2 SNEGSKA (reference sequence). CDR3 in DNA: TGCAGTGCTAGTACTATGGACAGAGGGAATTCACCCCTCCACTTT. Protein sequence: CSASTMDRGNSPLHF.

The rearrangement uses TRBV3-1 (or the pseudogene TRBV3-2) and TRBJ1-5; TRBD1 matches at 7 bases. The CDR3 extends over 15 amino acids. V was clipped by 4 bases and J by 3 bases; unmatched bases: 6. Germline V gene lookup returns CDR1 LGHDT and CDR2 YNNKEL (reference sequence). This CDR3 is CASSLRTGNNQPQHF. For the CDR3, the DNA is TGTGCCAGCAGCCTAAGGACAGGAAACAATCAGCCCCAGCATTTT.

This clone has just one count. J is TRBJ2-7 and V is TRBV2; 9 bases match TRBD1. The V gene end was trimmed by 9 bases and the J gene end by 7 bases; junction bases not matched to a gene: 7. Looked up from germline, CDR1 is SNHLY and CDR2 is FYNNEI. The CDR3 length is 12 residues. As DNA, the CDR3 is TGTGCCAGTAGAACAGGGGGCCATGAGCAGTACTTC. This encodes CASRTGGHEQYF.

V and J are TRBV13 and TRBJ1-2; TRBD1 is a possible D gene (5 bases). There are 16 residues in the CDR3. CDR1 is PRHDT and CDR2 is FYEKMQ in the germline V gene (reference sequence). Trimming stripped 5 bases from V and 7 bases from J, with 23 bases between. The CDR3 is CASSPRISGPGGGYTF. CDR3 DNA sequence: TGTGCCAGCAGCCCCAGGATTAGCGGGCCGGGGGGTGGCTACACCTTC.

The chain links TRBV6-2 or TRBV6-3 to TRBJ2-3, with 9 bases matching TRBD2. Germline V lookup: CDR1 MNHEY, CDR2 SVGEGT. The CDR3 is made up of 16 amino acids. V was clipped by 6 bases and J by 5 bases; unmatched bases: 12. The CDR3 coding sequence is TGTGCCAGCAGCACCGGGACTAGCCCATACGGAGATACGCAGTATTTT. This gives the protein CASSTGTSPYGDTQYF.

V is TRBV5-4 and J is TRBJ2-5; 8 bases are a match to TRBD1. Germline CDR1 is SGHNT and CDR2 is YYREEE (reference sequence). The junction had 12 bases not matched to a gene; V was cut back by 10 bases and J by 7 bases. The CDR3 spans 13 residues. CDR3 in DNA: TGTGCCGAGAGCGGACAGGGCCAGCGGACCCAGTACTTC. Translation: CAESGQGQRTQYF.

The chain couples TRBV19 to TRBJ2-1, with 9 bases aligning to TRBD2. The germline CDR1 and CDR2 sequences are LNHDA and SQIVND (reference sequence). The CDR3 covers 13 residues. Germline trimming cut 7 bases from V and 6 bases from J; bases unmatched to any gene: 4. CDR3 sequence (DNA): TGTGCCAGTATGCCACTAGCGGGCAATGAGCAGTTCTTC. Translated: CASMPLAGNEQFF.

The genes are TRBV5-1 and TRBJ2-1; D is unresolved. This CDR3 spans 13 amino acids. The germline V and J ends were trimmed by 0 bases and 9 bases, with 10 bases remaining between them. The germline V gene has CDR1 SGHRS and CDR2 YFSETQ. Here the CDR3 DNA reads TGCGCCAGCAGCTTGGCCCGGGTGGGTGAGCAGTTCTTC. It codes for CASSLARVGEQFF.